This TCR beta chain was captured in a study of identifying expanded T cells in peripheral blood. Overall study results and limits: Clone count variance between roughly 2-week samples rose with total template count. Technical replicates showed around 1.1 changed clones; two weeks roughly 16; four weeks 19.

There are 13 residues in the CDR3. Trimming removed 6 bases from V and 8 bases from J, with 13 bases in between. Per the germline V gene, CDR1 is MNHNS and CDR2 is SASEGT. Sequencing was performed with immunoSEQ multiplex PCR; in TCRdb, only in-frame clones are kept and a portion is missing. The sample shows 80,000 to 95,000 clones, about nine tenths of them seen only once. In its sample, this clone was seen once. Its antigen is as yet unknown. No infections or other immune events were documented during collection. This sequence joins TRBV6-1 and TRBJ1-4; TRBD1 might be the D (5 bases). Sequenced: blood. The TCR originated in a person between 18 and 75 years old in good health. This CDR3 is CASRRGREEKLFF. DNA for the CDR3: TGTGCCAGCAGGCGGGGGAGGGAGGAAAAACTGTTTTTT.